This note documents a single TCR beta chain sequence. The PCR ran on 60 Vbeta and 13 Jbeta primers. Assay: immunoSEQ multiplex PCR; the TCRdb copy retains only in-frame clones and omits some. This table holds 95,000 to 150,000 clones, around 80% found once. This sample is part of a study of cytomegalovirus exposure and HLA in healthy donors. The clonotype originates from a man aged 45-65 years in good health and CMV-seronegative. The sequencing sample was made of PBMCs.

The CDR3 region has the DNA TGCGCCAGCGGGATACCGGGGCGCGGGGCTAGCGGGAGGGTCCTTGGGGCCTACAATGAGCAGTTCTTC. Translating it yields CASGIPGRGASGRVLGAYNEQFF. The genes are TRBV5-1 and TRBJ2-1; 12 bases align to TRBD2. Trimming cost V 7 bases and J 2 bases; bases outside gene matches: 28. Germline V CDR1 and CDR2: SGHRS, YFSETQ. This CDR3 has 23 residues.